These T cell receptor beta chains were read from a single sample in a study of T cell repertoires in cytomegalovirus infection. TCRdb processed the reads anew with MiXCR; each CDR3 protein has one entry. The sample lists about 180,000 distinct CDR3 sequences; 13% to 15% were seen once. Sequencing was done on a sample of PBMCs. Every receptor here comes from a human donor in good health (CMV status not recorded). Some clones in this sample may be carry-over from other donors' samples. The CDR3 runs from the conserved cysteine through the conserved F or W. Fields, in order: CDR3 DNA, CDR3 protein, V gene, clone size, J gene, D gene. The D gene is left open where the match is weak. The size field is filled for only some rows; it gives once, few, many or a size class.

CDR3nt: TGCAGCGTTGAGACGGGACAGGAACGTCCGGGGACCCAGTACTTC; CDR3aa: CSVETGQERPGTQYF; v_gene: TRBV29-1; abundance: few; j_gene: TRBJ2-5; d_gene: TRBD1
CDR3nt: TGTGCCAGCAGTGGACTAGCGGGGGGACAACTAGCCAAAAACATTCAGTACTTC; CDR3aa: CASSGLAGGQLAKNIQYF; v_gene: TRBV12-3/TRBV12-4; abundance: many; j_gene: TRBJ2-4; d_gene: TRBD2
CDR3nt: TGTGCCAGCAGTTACGGACAGGGGAGGCATGGCTACACCTTC; CDR3aa: CASSYGQGRHGYTF; v_gene: TRBV6-5; abundance: NA; j_gene: TRBJ1-2; d_gene: TRBD1
CDR3nt: TGTGCCAGCAGTCTGATGGGGGGTTTCACAGATACGCAGTATTTT; CDR3aa: CASSLMGGFTDTQYF; v_gene: TRBV11-2; abundance: NA; j_gene: TRBJ2-3; d_gene: NA
CDR3nt: TGTGCCAGCAGTTTAGGAGGTGGACTAGTCAATGAGCAGTTCTTC; CDR3aa: CASSLGGGLVNEQFF; v_gene: TRBV12-3/TRBV12-4; abundance: NA; j_gene: TRBJ2-1; d_gene: TRBD2
CDR3nt: TGTGCCAGCATTCCCGGACAGGGCGGCAATCAGCCCCAGCATTTT; CDR3aa: CASIPGQGGNQPQHF; v_gene: TRBV2; abundance: few; j_gene: TRBJ1-5; d_gene: TRBD1
CDR3nt: TGTGCCACAGGAGGGAATAATTCACCCCTCCACTTT; CDR3aa: CATGGNNSPLHF; v_gene: TRBV28; abundance: NA; j_gene: TRBJ1-6; d_gene: NA
CDR3nt: TGTGCCAGCACCCCAAGGGGGGGCGGCAAGTATGGCTACACCTTC; CDR3aa: CASTPRGGGKYGYTF; v_gene: TRBV28; abundance: many; j_gene: TRBJ1-2; d_gene: NA
CDR3nt: TGCGCCACCGCCCGGACAGGGGGCTCTGGGACTGAAGCTTTCTTT; CDR3aa: CATARTGGSGTEAFF; v_gene: TRBV10-2; abundance: many; j_gene: TRBJ1-1; d_gene: TRBD1
CDR3nt: TGTGCCTCTTCTTTGGGGATCGAGACTGAAGCTTTCTTT; CDR3aa: CASSLGIETEAFF; v_gene: TRBV7-3; abundance: many; j_gene: TRBJ1-1; d_gene: NA
CDR3nt: TGTGCCAGCAGTCCGGGACTTTCGCCGGGCTACGAGCAGTACTTC; CDR3aa: CASSPGLSPGYEQYF; v_gene: TRBV27; abundance: NA; j_gene: TRBJ2-7; d_gene: NA
CDR3nt: TGTGCCAGCAGTTTCATGACAGATTCTGGGGCCAACGTCCTGACTTTC; CDR3aa: CASSFMTDSGANVLTF; v_gene: TRBV12-3/TRBV12-4; abundance: NA; j_gene: TRBJ2-6; d_gene: NA
CDR3nt: TGTGCCAGCAGCTCAGGGGTTACCTACGAGCAGTACTTC; CDR3aa: CASSSGVTYEQYF; v_gene: TRBV7-1; abundance: NA; j_gene: TRBJ2-7; d_gene: NA
CDR3nt: TGTGCCAGCAGCCCTGGGGGCGGCTATGGCTACACCTTC; CDR3aa: CASSPGGGYGYTF; v_gene: TRBV11-2; abundance: NA; j_gene: TRBJ1-2; d_gene: NA
CDR3nt: TGTGCCAGTACTCTATCGGTAGGGAACACTGAAGCTTTCTTT; CDR3aa: CASTLSVGNTEAFF; v_gene: TRBV19; abundance: NA; j_gene: TRBJ1-1; d_gene: NA
CDR3nt: TGTGCCAGCAGCTCGGGACAGCTTGAAGCTTTCTTT; CDR3aa: CASSSGQLEAFF; v_gene: TRBV28; abundance: NA; j_gene: TRBJ1-1; d_gene: TRBD1
CDR3nt: TGTGCCAGCACTATCGAAACAGGGGGCACGACTGAAGCTTTCTTT; CDR3aa: CASTIETGGTTEAFF; v_gene: TRBV6-2/TRBV6-3; abundance: few; j_gene: TRBJ1-1; d_gene: TRBD1
CDR3nt: TGTGCCAGCAGAACCTACCAGGGGGCCTTTGAAAACAATGAGCAGTTCTTC; CDR3aa: CASRTYQGAFENNEQFF; v_gene: TRBV28; abundance: many; j_gene: TRBJ2-1; d_gene: TRBD1
CDR3nt: TGTGCCAGCAGTCTAAACCCAGGGGGCTCTGGAAACACCATATATTTT; CDR3aa: CASSLNPGGSGNTIYF; v_gene: TRBV28; abundance: few; j_gene: TRBJ1-3; d_gene: TRBD1
CDR3nt: TGTGCCAGCAGCCTTGACGGACTCCCGGGAGAGACCCAGTACTTC; CDR3aa: CASSLDGLPGETQYF; v_gene: TRBV7-3; abundance: NA; j_gene: TRBJ2-5; d_gene: NA
CDR3nt: TGTGCCAGCAGTTCTTTAGACAGGGGAAATACGCAGTATTTT; CDR3aa: CASSSLDRGNTQYF; v_gene: TRBV6-2/TRBV6-3; abundance: few; j_gene: TRBJ2-3; d_gene: TRBD1
CDR3nt: TGTGCCAGCAGCTTAGATCCCGGCGCTGGCTACACCTTC; CDR3aa: CASSLDPGAGYTF; v_gene: TRBV7-3; abundance: many; j_gene: TRBJ1-2; d_gene: NA
CDR3nt: TGTGCCAGCAGCTTCCCTTTTGGGGGGGAGGACACCGGGGAGCTGTTTTTT; CDR3aa: CASSFPFGGEDTGELFF; v_gene: TRBV7-9; abundance: many; j_gene: TRBJ2-2; d_gene: TRBD2
CDR3nt: TGCAGCGTTGAGGGTAGGGGACCCTACCAGAACACTGAAGCTTTCTTT; CDR3aa: CSVEGRGPYQNTEAFF; v_gene: TRBV29-1; abundance: few; j_gene: TRBJ1-1; d_gene: NA
CDR3nt: TGTGCCAGCCCTGAGAAGGGCCGAAGCGCCTATGGCTACACCTTC; CDR3aa: CASPEKGRSAYGYTF; v_gene: TRBV7-2; abundance: many; j_gene: TRBJ1-2; d_gene: NA
CDR3nt: TGCAGCGTTAAGAGTGGGAGGGCCGCAGCCTACGAGCAGTACTTC; CDR3aa: CSVKSGRAAAYEQYF; v_gene: TRBV29-1; abundance: few; j_gene: TRBJ2-7; d_gene: TRBD2